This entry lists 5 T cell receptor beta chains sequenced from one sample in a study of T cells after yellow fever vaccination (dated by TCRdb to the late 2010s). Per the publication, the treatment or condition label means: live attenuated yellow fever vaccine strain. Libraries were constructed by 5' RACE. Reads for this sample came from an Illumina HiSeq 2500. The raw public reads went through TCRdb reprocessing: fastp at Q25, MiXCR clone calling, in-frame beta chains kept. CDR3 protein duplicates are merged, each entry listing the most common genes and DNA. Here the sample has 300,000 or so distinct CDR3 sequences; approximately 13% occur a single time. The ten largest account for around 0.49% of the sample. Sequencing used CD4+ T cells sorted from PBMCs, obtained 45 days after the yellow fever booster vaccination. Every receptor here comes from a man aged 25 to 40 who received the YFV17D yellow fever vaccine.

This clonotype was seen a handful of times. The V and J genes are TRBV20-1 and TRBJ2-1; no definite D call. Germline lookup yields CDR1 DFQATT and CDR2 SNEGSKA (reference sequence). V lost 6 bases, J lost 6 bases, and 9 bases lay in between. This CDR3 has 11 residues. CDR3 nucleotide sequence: TGCAGTGCCCCAAGGTTCAATGAGCAGTTCTTC. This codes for CSAPRFNEQFF.

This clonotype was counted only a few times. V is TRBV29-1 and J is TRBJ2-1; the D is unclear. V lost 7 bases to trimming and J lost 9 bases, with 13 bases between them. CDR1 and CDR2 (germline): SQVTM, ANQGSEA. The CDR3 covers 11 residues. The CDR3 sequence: CSDSGVGEQFF. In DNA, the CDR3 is TGCAGCGACTCTGGGGTTGGTGAGCAGTTCTTC.

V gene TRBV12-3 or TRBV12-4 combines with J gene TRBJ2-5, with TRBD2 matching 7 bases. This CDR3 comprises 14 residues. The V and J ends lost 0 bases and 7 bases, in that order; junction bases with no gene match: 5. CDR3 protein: CASSLAGTTGTQYF. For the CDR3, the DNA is TGTGCCAGCAGTTTAGCCGGGACTACTGGGACCCAGTACTTC.

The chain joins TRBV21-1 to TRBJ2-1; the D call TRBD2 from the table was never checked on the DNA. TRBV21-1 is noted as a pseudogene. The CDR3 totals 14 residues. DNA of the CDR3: TGTGCCAGCAAAGCTAGCGATTCCTACAATGAGCAGTTCTTC. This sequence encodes CASKASDSYNEQFF.

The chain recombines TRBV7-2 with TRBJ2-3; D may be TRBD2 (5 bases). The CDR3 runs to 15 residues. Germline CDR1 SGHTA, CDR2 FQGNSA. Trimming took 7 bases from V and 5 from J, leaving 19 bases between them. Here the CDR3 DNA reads TGTGCCAGCACCCCGGGTGGGAGTCAGATAGATACGCAGTATTTT. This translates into CASTPGGSQIDTQYF. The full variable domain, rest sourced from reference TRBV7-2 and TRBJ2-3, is GAGVSQSPSNKVTEKGKDVELRCDPISGHTALYWYRQSLGQGLEFLIYFQGNSAPDKSGLPSDRFSAERTGGSVSTLTIQRTQQEDSAVYLCASTPGGSQIDTQYFGPGTRLTVL.